A selection of T cell receptor beta chains follows, all from one sample in a study of Ad26.COV2.S vaccination and SARS-CoV-2 variants. Profiled with immunoSEQ multiplex PCR; TCRdb holds only in-frame clones, not every one. This sample yields fewer than 600,000 clones, of which 80% to 90% are seen a single time; over 1.5% belongs to the top ten. The input for sequencing was peripheral blood, taken in a trial of Ad26.COV2.S vaccine versus placebo. All receptors derive from a person between 18 and 59 years old who received the Ad26.COV2.S COVID-19 vaccine or a placebo. Each CDR3 is given with its conserved first and last residue. The D gene is left open where the match is weak. Expanded clones get a size class; other rows say once, few or many, or leave the size out.

TRBV6-1,TRBJ2-1,NA,NA,CASSEWDEQFF,TGTGCCAGCAGTGAATGGGATGAGCAGTTCTTC
TRBV5-1,TRBJ2-1,NA,once,CASAIRDLSSEQFF,TGCGCCAGCGCGATCCGGGACTTATCATCTGAGCAGTTCTTC
TRBV27,TRBJ1-4,TRBD1,NA,CASSSDRAMEKLFF,TGTGCCAGCAGTTCGGACAGGGCCATGGAAAAACTGTTTTTT
TRBV4-2,TRBJ2-1,NA,once,CASSPTTPYNEQFF,TGTGCCAGCAGCCCCACTACTCCCTACAATGAGCAGTTCTTC
TRBV7-3,TRBJ2-2,NA,NA,CASSLTGWPGELFF,TGTGCCAGCAGCTTAACAGGGTGGCCCGGGGAGCTGTTTTTT
TRBV30,TRBJ2-3,TRBD2,NA,CAGEWGFSSGRKWDTQYF,TGTGCCGGGGAATGGGGATTTAGTAGCGGGAGAAAGTGGGATACGCAGTATTTT
TRBV14,TRBJ2-1,NA,NA,CASSQGPNEQFF,TGTGCCAGCAGCCAAGGCCCGAATGAGCAGTTCTTC
TRBV11-2,TRBJ2-1,NA,NA,CASSLRGSGGEQFF,TGTGCCAGCAGCCTCAGGGGGTCGGGAGGTGAGCAGTTCTTC
TRBV5-1,TRBJ1-3,TRBD1,NA,CASSLTGAGNTIYF,TGCGCCAGCAGCCTCACAGGGGCTGGAAACACCATATATTTT
TRBV5-8,TRBJ2-1,TRBD1,NA,CASSKGQGRFF,TGTGCCAGCAGCAAGGGACAGGGACGGTTCTTC
TRBV9,TRBJ2-6,NA,NA,CASSVDPLISGANVLTF,TGTGCCAGCAGCGTAGACCCCCTTATCTCTGGGGCCAACGTCCTGACTTTC
TRBV6-5,TRBJ1-5,NA,NA,CASRAASNQPQHF,TGTGCCAGCAGGGCAGCTAGCAATCAGCCCCAGCATTTT
TRBV7-8,TRBJ2-7,TRBD2,few,CASSSGTSGTYEQYF,TGTGCCAGCAGCTCCGGGACTAGCGGGACCTACGAGCAGTACTTC
TRBV7-9,TRBJ2-2,TRBD1,NA,CASSPRLDRGRPGELFF,TGTGCCAGCAGCCCGCGACTGGACAGGGGGCGCCCCGGGGAGCTGTTTTTT
TRBV10-3,TRBJ2-1,TRBD2,NA,CAISDGASGSTVNEQFF,TGTGCCATCAGTGACGGTGCTAGCGGGAGTACGGTCAATGAGCAGTTCTTC
TRBV7-2,TRBJ2-3,NA,once,CASRSSTDTQYF,TGTGCCAGCAGGTCGAGCACAGATACGCAGTATTTT
TRBV7-2,TRBJ2-7,NA,NA,CASRGGSSSYEQYF,TGTGCCAGCCGGGGAGGCAGTAGCTCCTACGAGCAGTACTTC
TRBV6-6,TRBJ1-1,NA,once,CASSLSHTEAFF,TGTGCCAGCAGTCTCAGCCACACTGAAGCTTTCTTT
TRBV5-1,TRBJ2-2,NA,NA,CASSLSPKSGELFF,TGCGCCAGCAGCTTGAGCCCCAAGTCCGGGGAGCTGTTTTTT
TRBV30,TRBJ1-2,TRBD1,NA,CACDRGKSYTF,TGTGCCTGTGACAGGGGAAAGAGCTACACCTTC
TRBV28,TRBJ1-2,NA,NA,CASSPRTAVGYGYTF,TGTGCCAGCAGCCCTAGGACAGCGGTCGGATATGGCTACACCTTC
TRBV6-5,TRBJ2-7,TRBD2,NA,CASSYTTAGGYEQYF,TGTGCCAGCAGTTACACCACAGCGGGAGGGTACGAGCAGTACTTC
TRBV19,TRBJ2-1,NA,NA,CASSIRGSYNEQFF,TGTGCCAGTAGTATACGCGGAAGCTACAATGAGCAGTTCTTC
TRBV4-3,TRBJ2-1,NA,NA,CASSPTRGPNNEQFF,TGCGCCAGCAGCCCGACGAGGGGACCTAACAATGAGCAGTTCTTC
TRBV11-2,TRBJ2-2,NA,NA,CASSLRRGARTGELFF,TGTGCCAGCAGCCTTCGTCGAGGGGCCCGCACCGGGGAGCTGTTTTTT
TRBV4-1,TRBJ1-1,NA,NA,CASSQGLADPNTEAFF,TGCGCCAGCAGCCAAGGTCTCGCCGACCCAAACACTGAAGCTTTCTTT
TRBV4-3,TRBJ1-3,NA,NA,CASSQDFGIYSGNTIYF,TGCGCCAGCAGCCAAGATTTCGGGATCTACTCTGGAAACACCATATATTTT
TRBV28,TRBJ1-2,TRBD1,NA,CASRPEQGQNYGYTF,TGTGCCAGCAGGCCGGAACAGGGGCAGAACTATGGCTACACCTTC
TRBV15,TRBJ1-5,NA,NA,CATSSLGNQPQHF,TGTGCCACCAGCAGCCTCGGGAATCAGCCCCAGCATTTT
TRBV5-5,TRBJ2-1,NA,NA,CASSLVSEQFF,TGTGCCAGCAGCTTGGTGAGTGAGCAGTTCTTC
TRBV11-2,TRBJ2-2,TRBD2,NA,CASSLLAGTNTGELFF,TGTGCCAGCAGCTTGCTAGCGGGGACTAACACCGGGGAGCTGTTTTTT
TRBV18,TRBJ2-7,NA,NA,CASSAPGTNIGEQYF,TGTGCCAGCTCGGCTCCGGGGACCAACATCGGGGAGCAGTACTTC
TRBV7-2,TRBJ2-1,NA,NA,CASSLIQDEQFF,TGTGCCAGCAGCTTAATCCAAGATGAGCAGTTCTTC
TRBV6-4,TRBJ1-5,TRBD1,once,CASTPGTGENSNQPQHF,TGTGCCAGCACCCCCGGGACAGGGGAGAATAGCAATCAGCCCCAGCATTTT
TRBV9,TRBJ2-7,NA,NA,CASSTSSYEQYF,TGTGCCAGCAGCACCAGCAGCTACGAGCAGTACTTC
TRBV7-3,TRBJ2-3,NA,NA,CASSLNGVTDTQYF,TGTGCCAGCAGCTTAAATGGGGTGACAGATACGCAGTATTTT
TRBV9,TRBJ2-3,NA,NA,CASSVGSNTDTQYF,TGTGCCAGCAGCGTAGGGAGCAACACAGATACGCAGTATTTT
TRBV27,TRBJ1-1,NA,NA,CASQPMVGEAFF,TGTGCCAGCCAGCCCATGGTAGGTGAAGCTTTCTTT
TRBV30,TRBJ1-2,NA,NA,CAWSVSNYGYTF,TGTGCCTGGAGTGTGTCAAACTATGGCTACACCTTC
TRBV2,TRBJ2-2,TRBD2,NA,CASSTGLVFTGELFF,TGTGCCAGCAGTACGGGACTAGTGTTCACCGGGGAGCTGTTTTTT
TRBV30,TRBJ1-1,NA,once,CAWSLSKTGVNTEAFF,TGTGCCTGGAGCCTCAGCAAGACAGGCGTGAACACTGAAGCTTTCTTT